This T cell receptor (beta chain) stems from a study of blood T cell repertoires in COVID-19. Study at large: T cells, B-cell-depleted T cells, or PBMCs supplied cDNA or gDNA.

In the source study's methods: Amplification from reference gene primers served as the basis for estimated nucleated cell counts. The method was immunoSEQ multiplex PCR; TCRdb's version includes in-frame clones alone and lacks a portion of them. D and trimming come from the DNA, and the V and J calls and clone size come from that table. The profile shows approximately 84,000 clones, around three quarters of them singletons. The TCR was taken from a man in his forties or fifties with active or convalescent COVID-19. The sample taken for sequencing was peripheral blood.

DNA for the CDR3: TGTGCCAGCAGCTTATCCACACATAACACCGGGGAGCTGTTTTTT. This codes for CASSLSTHNTGELFF. The chain joins TRBV7-3 to TRBJ2-2; D is unresolved. The CDR3 totals 15 residues. Trimming stripped 2 bases from V and 2 bases from J, with 9 bases between. CDR1 is SGHTA and CDR2 is FQGTGA in the germline V gene.